A selection of T cell receptor beta chains follows, all from one sample in a study of CD8+CD57+ T cells in acquired aplastic anemia. TCRdb ran MiXCR on the reads and lists one entry per CDR3 protein. The profile shows around 190,000 distinct CDR3 sequences, 61% of them singletons. Sequenced material: sorted CD4+, CD8+, or CD8+CD57+ T cells (not recorded which) from PBMCs. All receptors come from a human donor in good health. The CDR3 runs from the conserved cysteine through the conserved F or W. The D gene is left open where the match is weak. Expanded clones are given a class, and other clones once, few, many or no size at all.

CDR3 length: 15; J gene: TRBJ2-1; clone size: .; V gene: TRBV2; D gene: TRBD1; CDR3 protein: CASRTGTGIYNEQFF; CDR3 DNA: TGTGCCAGCAGAACCGGGACAGGAATCTACAATGAGCAGTTCTTC
CDR3 length: 13; J gene: TRBJ1-4; clone size: .; V gene: TRBV4-1; D gene: .; CDR3 protein: CASSQGVREKLFF; CDR3 DNA: TGCGCCAGCAGCCAAGGGGTTCGGGAAAAACTGTTTTTT
CDR3 length: 16; J gene: TRBJ2-5; clone size: .; V gene: TRBV10-3; D gene: TRBD2; CDR3 protein: CAISSVIAGDQETQYF; CDR3 DNA: TGTGCCATCAGTTCTGTCATAGCGGGGGACCAAGAGACCCAGTACTTC
CDR3 length: 13; J gene: TRBJ1-2; clone size: many; V gene: TRBV13; D gene: .; CDR3 protein: CASSSRDNYGYTF; CDR3 DNA: TGTGCCAGCAGCTCACGGGACAACTATGGCTACACCTTC
CDR3 length: 14; J gene: TRBJ2-7; clone size: .; V gene: TRBV7-3; D gene: .; CDR3 protein: CASSLTGTPREQYF; CDR3 DNA: TGTGCCAGCAGCCTCACGGGGACCCCTAGAGAGCAGTACTTC
CDR3 length: 16; J gene: TRBJ2-3; clone size: .; V gene: TRBV10-3; D gene: TRBD2; CDR3 protein: CAISGGLAGTQVAQYF; CDR3 DNA: TGTGCCATCAGCGGGGGACTAGCGGGGACTCAGGTAGCGCAGTATTTT
CDR3 length: 14; J gene: TRBJ1-1; clone size: .; V gene: TRBV4-3; D gene: TRBD1; CDR3 protein: CASSQEWTGGEAFF; CDR3 DNA: TGCGCCAGCAGCCAAGAGTGGACAGGGGGTGAAGCTTTCTTT
CDR3 length: 13; J gene: TRBJ2-7; clone size: .; V gene: TRBV20-1; D gene: .; CDR3 protein: CSASAPSSYEQYF; CDR3 DNA: TGCAGTGCTAGTGCGCCGAGTTCCTACGAGCAGTACTTC
CDR3 length: 17; J gene: TRBJ2-1; clone size: .; V gene: TRBV7-6; D gene: TRBD2; CDR3 protein: CASSRGLAGKTYNEQFF; CDR3 DNA: TGTGCCAGCAGCCGCGGACTAGCGGGGAAAACCTACAATGAGCAGTTCTTC
CDR3 length: 15; J gene: TRBJ2-7; clone size: many; V gene: TRBV5-6; D gene: .; CDR3 protein: CASSHEGQSYYEQYF; CDR3 DNA: TGTGCCAGCAGTCATGAGGGACAATCCTACTACGAGCAGTACTTC
CDR3 length: 14; J gene: TRBJ2-1; clone size: .; V gene: TRBV29-1; D gene: .; CDR3 protein: CSVELGSSYNEQFF; CDR3 DNA: TGCAGCGTAGAATTGGGGAGCTCCTACAATGAGCAGTTCTTC
CDR3 length: 12; J gene: TRBJ2-2; clone size: .; V gene: TRBV2; D gene: .; CDR3 protein: CASSVYTGELFF; CDR3 DNA: TGTGCCAGCAGTGTCTACACAGGGGAGCTGTTTTTT
CDR3 length: 12; J gene: TRBJ2-1; clone size: few; V gene: TRBV29-1; D gene: .; CDR3 protein: CSVEGIHNEQFF; CDR3 DNA: TGCAGCGTTGAAGGGATCCACAATGAGCAGTTCTTC
CDR3 length: 14; J gene: TRBJ1-5; clone size: .; V gene: TRBV2; D gene: .; CDR3 protein: CASSEEGRGQPQHF; CDR3 DNA: TGTGCCAGCAGTGAGGAGGGGCGAGGACAGCCCCAGCATTTT
CDR3 length: 14; J gene: TRBJ1-2; clone size: .; V gene: TRBV24-1; D gene: .; CDR3 protein: CATSDSGQLRGYTF; CDR3 DNA: TGTGCCACCAGTGATTCAGGACAACTCCGAGGCTACACCTTC
CDR3 length: 15; J gene: TRBJ2-7; clone size: .; V gene: TRBV7-9; D gene: .; CDR3 protein: CASTGSVGTQNEQYF; CDR3 DNA: TGTGCCAGCACCGGGAGTGTCGGGACGCAGAACGAGCAGTACTTC
CDR3 length: 17; J gene: TRBJ1-5; clone size: many; V gene: TRBV6-2/TRBV6-3; D gene: TRBD1; CDR3 protein: CASSYSTLGQGDQPQHF; CDR3 DNA: TGTGCCAGCAGTTACTCGACGTTGGGGCAGGGGGATCAGCCCCAGCATTTT
CDR3 length: 12; J gene: TRBJ2-7; clone size: .; V gene: TRBV2; D gene: TRBD1; CDR3 protein: CAIGQGNPEQYF; CDR3 DNA: TGTGCCATCGGACAGGGTAATCCCGAGCAGTACTTC
CDR3 length: 14; J gene: TRBJ2-7; clone size: many; V gene: TRBV15; D gene: TRBD2; CDR3 protein: CATSRRTSSYEQYF; CDR3 DNA: TGTGCCACCAGCCGCAGGACTAGCTCCTACGAGCAGTACTTC
CDR3 length: 15; J gene: TRBJ2-7; clone size: few; V gene: TRBV7-6; D gene: .; CDR3 protein: CASSFDSHPSYEQYF; CDR3 DNA: TGTGCCAGCAGCTTCGACAGCCATCCTTCCTACGAGCAGTACTTC